This entry features one TCR beta chain sequence. Specified time point: after neoadjuvant nivolumab, at surgical resection. This table comes from immunoSEQ multiplex PCR, and its TCRdb copy is limited to in-frame clones, with some not included. In the table there are 35,000 to 50,000 clones, 65% to 80% of which are singletons. The data originate from a study of neoadjuvant anti-PD-1 for oral cavity cancer. With V trimmed by 6 bases and J by 0 bases, 12 bases remained unmatched. Germline-derived CDR1 and CDR2 are SNHLY and FYNNEI. The CDR3 sequence is 18 residues long. The V call is TRBV2, the J call TRBJ2-1, with 9 bases lining up with TRBD2. The source was PBMCs, collected after nivolumab (anti-PD-1) treatment. This receptor was obtained from a person aged 35-79 years with oral cavity squamous cell carcinoma. CDR3 loop: CASRAFTLAGTSYNEQFF. CDR3 DNA: TGTGCCAGCAGGGCCTTTACACTAGCGGGCACCTCCTACAATGAGCAGTTCTTC.